What follows are 25 T cell receptor beta chains derived from one specimen sequenced in a study of T cell responses to AZD1222 COVID-19 vaccine. Repertoires were generated with immunoSEQ multiplex PCR, while TCRdb's copy carries only in-frame clones and drops some. The table records about 120,000 clones, around 92% of them present only once. The source material was peripheral blood, sampled on day 0 of AZD1222 vaccination. The receptors were gathered from an adult in good health.

The chain carries TRBV20-1 and TRBJ1-2, with a possible D match to TRBD1 (5 bases). Germline CDR1 and CDR2: DFQATT and SNEGSKA (reference sequence). The CDR3 contains 15 residues. The V end lost 3 bases, the J end lost 4 bases, and 18 bases lay between the germline ends. The CDR3 protein is CSASSLYGTAYGYTF. The CDR3 coding sequence is TGCAGTGCTAGTTCTTTATACGGGACGGCCTATGGCTACACCTTC.

The chain links TRBV3-1 (or the pseudogene TRBV3-2) to TRBJ1-3; 8 nucleotides align to TRBD1. The length of the CDR3 is 14 residues. Germline V gene data show CDR1 as LGHDT and CDR2 as YNNKEL (reference sequence). V lost 2 bases, J lost 4 bases, and 1 base stayed unmatched. The DNA for the CDR3 is TGTGCCAGCAGCCAAAGGGACAGGGGAAACACCATATATTTT. This gives the protein CASSQRDRGNTIYF.

The CDR3 DNA reads TGTGCCAGCTTACCCACCACTGGACACACCCATGCCACGAACACTGAAGCTTTCTTT. It encodes CASLPTTGHTHATNTEAFF. The chain is built from TRBV28 and TRBJ1-1; D is perhaps TRBD1 (5 bases). CDR3 length equals 19 residues. Germline-derived CDR1 and CDR2 are MDHEN and SYDVKM. V shed 8 bases and J shed 1 base, with 29 bases lying between them. The whole variable domain, filled in from reference TRBV28 and TRBJ1-1, reads DVKVTQSSRYLVKRTGEKVFLECVQDMDHENMFWYRQDPGLGLRLIYFSYDVKMKEKGDIPEGYSVSREKKERFSLILESASTNQTSMYLCASLPTTGHTHATNTEAFFGQGTRLTVV.

The V and J genes are TRBV19 and TRBJ2-1; D is unclear. The CDR3 runs 17 residues. CDR1 is LNHDA, CDR2 SQIVND, per germline (reference sequence). Trimming took 1 base from V and 0 from J, leaving 13 bases between them. The DNA for the CDR3 is TGTGCCAGTAGTATAGGGGGAACTATGAGCTCCTACAATGAGCAGTTCTTC. Translating it yields CASSIGGTMSSYNEQFF. Variable domain in full (rest from reference TRBV19 and TRBJ2-1): DGGITQSPKYLFRKEGQNVTLSCEQNLNHDAMYWYRQDPGQGLRLIYYSQIVNDFQKGDIAEGYSVSREKKESFPLTVTSAQKNPTAFYLCASSIGGTMSSYNEQFFGPGTRLTVL.

The chain carries TRBV28 and TRBJ1-4; 9 bases align to TRBD1. This CDR3 comprises 15 residues. Germline V gene sequence: CDR1 MDHEN, CDR2 SYDVKM. The trim removed 6 bases at V and 5 bases at J, leaving 7 bases unmatched. CDR3 region: CASRDRDRVNEKLFF. The CDR3 bases are TGTGCCAGCAGGGACCGGGACAGGGTAAATGAAAAACTGTTTTTT.

The rearrangement joins TRBV2 to TRBJ2-7; unclear D gene. CDR1 SNHLY and CDR2 FYNNEI come from the germline V gene. The CDR3 has 13 residues. With 5 bases removed from V and 2 bases from J, the gap between germline ends came to 10 bases. The chain's CDR3 is CASSRTEAYEQYF. The CDR3 coding sequence is TGTGCCAGCAGTCGGACCGAAGCCTACGAGCAGTACTTC.

CDR3 amino acids: CASSDVDGNNEQFF. The CDR3, as DNA: TGTGCCAGCAGTGACGTGGACGGAAACAATGAGCAGTTCTTC. The genes are TRBV6-4 and TRBJ2-1, with D unresolved. V was pared by 2 bases and J by 5 bases, with 10 bases between. The germline gives CDR1 MRHNA, CDR2 SNTAGT. The CDR3 sequence is 14 residues long.

This clone appeared once. The chain links TRBV2 to TRBJ2-7, with 13 bases matching TRBD2. V dropped 10 bases and J dropped 4; count of bases not matched to a gene: 7. In germline, CDR1 is SNHLY, CDR2 FYNNEI. CDR3 length equals 14 residues. In DNA form, the CDR3 reads TGTGCCACTACTAGCGGGGGGGAGTCGTACGAGCAGTACTTC. This translates into CATTSGGESYEQYF.

This chain uses TRBV24-1 with TRBJ2-3; D gene uncertain. The CDR3 spans 14 residues. The V and J ends lost 6 bases and 3 bases respectively, with 12 bases between them. Per the germline V gene, CDR1 is KGHDR and CDR2 is SFDVKD. CDR3 in amino acids: CATSMASWTDTQYF. The CDR3 DNA sequence: TGTGCCACCAGTATGGCCTCGTGGACAGATACGCAGTATTTT.

The rearrangement uses TRBV28 and TRBJ2-5; D may correspond to TRBD1 or TRBD2 (5 bases each). From germline, CDR1 is MDHEN and CDR2 SYDVKM. This CDR3 has 13 amino acids. V shed 10 bases and J shed 3 bases, with 15 bases lying between them. The CDR3 here is CATIGTDKETQYF. The DNA for the CDR3 is TGTGCCACCATCGGGACGGACAAAGAGACCCAGTACTTC.

The chain combines TRBV4-1 with TRBJ2-3, with TRBD2 identical over 8 bases. CDR3 length: 15 amino acids. From germline, CDR1 is MGHRA and CDR2 YSYEKL. V gave up 1 base and J gave up 4 bases; unmatched junction bases: 4. The CDR3 reads CASSQAGLAPDTQYF. The DNA of the CDR3 is TGCGCCAGCAGCCAAGCCGGACTAGCCCCAGATACGCAGTATTTT.

V is TRBV4-1 and J is TRBJ1-3; 7 nucleotides match TRBD1. The germline V gene encodes CDR1 MGHRA and CDR2 YSYEKL. The ends lost 0 bases at V and 0 bases at J; junction bases unmatched: 5. CDR3 size: 17 residues. Written as DNA, the CDR3 is TGCGCCAGCAGCCAAGAGCCGACAGGGAGCTCTGGAAACACCATATATTTT. Translated: CASSQEPTGSSGNTIYF.

The rearrangement uses TRBV6-4 and TRBJ2-1; D is perhaps TRBD2 (6 bases). Germline CDR1 and CDR2: MRHNA and SNTAGT. With 8 bases removed from V and 5 bases from J, the gap between germline ends came to 16 bases. CDR3 length: 14 amino acids. In DNA form, the CDR3 reads TGTGCCAGCTCCAGATCGGGAGAGGACAATGAGCAGTTCTTC. Translation gives CASSRSGEDNEQFF.

For the CDR3, the DNA is TGCGCCAGCAGTGAGGGACATCGCTCCTACGAGCAGTACTTC. Protein sequence: CASSEGHRSYEQYF. This sequence joins TRBV10-1 and TRBJ2-7; TRBD1 is a possible D gene (5 bases). The CDR3 consists of 14 residues. V dropped 2 bases and J dropped 0 bases, with 8 bases sitting between them. CDR1 and CDR2 (germline): WNHNN, SYGVQD (reference sequence).

This chain uses TRBV5-5 with TRBJ2-7; the D gene is possibly TRBD2 (6 bases). Germline CDR1 SGHKS, CDR2 YYEKEE (reference sequence). CDR3 length: 14 residues. The V end lost 1 base, the J end lost 2 bases, and 10 bases lay between the germline ends. CDR3 residues: CASSLWEATYEQYF. Written as DNA, the CDR3 is TGTGCCAGCAGCTTGTGGGAGGCGACCTACGAGCAGTACTTC.

This sequence joins TRBV5-5 and TRBJ1-5; tentatively, D is TRBD1 (5 bases). In germline, CDR1 is SGHKS, CDR2 YYEKEE (reference sequence). V lost 0 bases and J lost 4, with 14 bases in between. The CDR3 loop spans 16 amino acids. The CDR3 sequence is CASSLAGQGRNQPQHF. CDR3 nucleotides: TGTGCCAGCAGCTTGGCCGGGCAGGGACGGAATCAGCCCCAGCATTTT. The variable domain in full, completed from reference TRBV5-5 and TRBJ1-5, reads DAGVTQSPTHLIKTRGQQVTLRCSPISGHKSVSWYQQVLGQGPQFIFQYYEKEERGRGNFPDRFSARQFPNYSSELNVNALLLGDSALYLCASSLAGQGRNQPQHFGDGTRLSIL.

The V call is TRBV2, the J call TRBJ2-3; the D is unclear. CDR1 is SNHLY, CDR2 FYNNEI, per germline. The CDR3 contains 12 residues. V dropped 9 bases and J dropped 4 bases, with 11 bases sitting between them. The chain's CDR3 is CASKRGSDTQYF. The DNA for the CDR3 is TGTGCCAGTAAACGTGGGTCAGATACGCAGTATTTT. The full variable domain, its missing parts supplied by reference TRBV2 and TRBJ2-3, is EPEVTQTPSHQVTQMGQEVILRCVPISNHLYFYWYRQILGQKVEFLVSFYNNEISEKSEIFDDQFSVERPDGSNFTLKIRSTKLEDSAMYFCASKRGSDTQYFGPGTRLTVL.

V gene TRBV7-2 combines with J gene TRBJ1-2; no definite D call. The CDR3 sequence is 15 residues long. V lost 1 base and J 8 bases, leaving 17 bases between the germline ends. Germline V gene data show CDR1 as SGHTA and CDR2 as FQGNSA. The CDR3 DNA follows: TGTGCCAGCAGCTTAGATGGAGCCTCATCGGGGGGCTACACCTTC. Protein product: CASSLDGASSGGYTF.

The V gene is TRBV28, the J gene TRBJ2-7; D is undetermined. CDR3 size: 14 residues. V shed 2 bases and J shed 4 bases, with 12 bases lying between them. Germline-derived CDR1 and CDR2 are MDHEN and SYDVKM. CDR3 loop: CASSLAPKSYEQYF. The CDR3 DNA reads TGTGCCAGCAGTTTAGCCCCTAAGTCGTACGAGCAGTACTTC. The full variable domain, completed using reference TRBV28 and TRBJ2-7, is DVKVTQSSRYLVKRTGEKVFLECVQDMDHENMFWYRQDPGLGLRLIYFSYDVKMKEKGDIPEGYSVSREKKERFSLILESASTNQTSMYLCASSLAPKSYEQYFGPGTRLTVT.

This sequence joins TRBV5-5 and TRBJ1-1, with D hard to call. Germline-derived CDR1 and CDR2 are SGHKS and YYEKEE (reference sequence). Trimming removed 1 base at V and 7 bases at J, with 14 bases between. The CDR3 has 14 residues. CDR3 residues: CASSLFKGHDEAFF. The DNA of the CDR3 is TGTGCCAGCAGCTTGTTTAAAGGGCATGATGAAGCTTTCTTT.

The gene calls are TRBV6-2 or TRBV6-3 and TRBJ2-7; 10 nucleotides line up with TRBD1. The junction had 2 bases not matched to a gene; V was cut back by 4 bases and J by 2 bases. From germline, CDR1 is MNHEY and CDR2 SVGEGT. The CDR3 has 14 amino acids. Written as DNA, the CDR3 is TGTGCCAGCAGTTTGGGACAGGGGCCCTACGAGCAGTACTTC. This sequence encodes CASSLGQGPYEQYF.

A note on this clone: One end of the junction is discordant with germline, which a read error may explain. This chain joins TRBV6-5 and TRBJ2-5; D remains unclear. The CDR3 contains 12 residues. The germline CDR1 and CDR2 sequences are MNHEY and SVGAGI. As DNA, the CDR3 is TGTGCCTCTCGCCGTGGAGTCGGGCCCATGCACTTC. Protein: CASRRGVGPMHF.

V usage is TRBV5-1 and J usage is TRBJ2-7; 9 nucleotides align to TRBD2. Germline V gene sequence: CDR1 SGHRS, CDR2 YFSETQ. This CDR3 has 15 amino acids. Trimming removed 3 bases from V and 7 bases from J; junction bases left unmatched: 11. The CDR3 DNA is TGCGCCAGCAGCTCAATCCCTAGCGGGGCGATAGAGCAGTACTTC. Its translation is CASSSIPSGAIEQYF.

This chain joins TRBV4-1 and TRBJ1-4, with TRBD1 as a possible D gene (6 bases). The germline CDR1 and CDR2 sequences are MGHRA and YSYEKL. CDR3 size: 16 residues. Between the trimmed V and J ends, which lost 2 bases and 7 bases, there was a span of 17 bases. CDR3 sequence (DNA): TGCGCCAGCAGCCAACCCCGGGGGGGGCGCAGTGAAAAACTGTTTTTT. It translates to CASSQPRGGRSEKLFF.

The count of this clone is one. The gene calls are TRBV19 and TRBJ1-5; D is unresolved. Germline loops: CDR1 LNHDA, CDR2 SQIVND (reference sequence). With 7 bases removed from V and 0 bases from J, the gap between germline ends came to 10 bases. The CDR3 is made up of 14 amino acids. The DNA of the CDR3 is TGTGCCAGTACTCTATGGGGTAGCAATCAGCCCCAGCATTTT. Its protein product is CASTLWGSNQPQHF.